This T cell receptor beta chain was recorded in a study of regulatory T cells in long-lasting Graves disease. This clonotype has just a few counts. Its antigen remains unknown. A read error likely explains this, since a far larger clone differs by one base. Findings and caveats of the study: Few sampled subjects may have lowered accuracy.

Specified time point: persistent/refractory GD, antithyroid drugs over 5 years with positive TRAb. There was RNA extracted from PBMCs, and the TCR library was made from it. Construction of the TCR beta libraries employed iRepertoire HTBI primers in conjunction with Arm-PCR of CDR3 regions. From the multiplex PCR reads, TCRdb called clonotypes with MiXCR, one entry per CDR3 protein. The data show hundreds of thousands of distinct CDR3 sequences, about 22% seen once. The sequence came from a female donor with Graves disease. The specimen comprised peripheral blood mononuclear cells (PBMCs), sampled when the disease was refractory, from a patient treated with antithyroid drugs.

The DNA for the CDR3 is TGTGCCAGCAGTTACAGGGACATGAACACTGAAGCTTTCTTT. This codes for CASSYRDMNTEAFF. The chain combines TRBV6-5 with TRBJ1-1; perhaps TRBD1 as D (6 bases). The ends were cut back, 2 bases at V and 0 bases at J, with 7 bases in the middle. CDR3 length: 14 residues. Germline V CDR1 and CDR2: MNHEY, SVGAGI.